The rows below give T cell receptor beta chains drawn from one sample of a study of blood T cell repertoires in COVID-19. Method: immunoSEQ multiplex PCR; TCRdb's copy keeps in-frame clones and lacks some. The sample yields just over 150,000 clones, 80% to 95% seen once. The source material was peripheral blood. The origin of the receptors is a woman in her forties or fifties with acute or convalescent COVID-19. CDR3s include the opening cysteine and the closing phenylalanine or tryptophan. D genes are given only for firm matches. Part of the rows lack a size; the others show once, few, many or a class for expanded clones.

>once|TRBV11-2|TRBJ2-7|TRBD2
CASSLASGRVSYEQYF
TGTGCCAGCAGCTTAGCTAGCGGCAGGGTCTCCTACGAGCAGTACTTC
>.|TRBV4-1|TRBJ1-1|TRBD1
CASSPPDRKNTEAFF
TGCGCCAGCAGCCCGCCGGACAGGAAGAACACTGAAGCTTTCTTT
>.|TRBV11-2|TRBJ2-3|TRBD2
CASSSRLAGLTYTQYF
TGTGCCAGCAGCTCTCGACTAGCGGGATTAACGTATACGCAGTATTTT
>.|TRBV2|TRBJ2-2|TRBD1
CASQGVSGELFF
TGTGCCAGCCAGGGGGTTTCCGGGGAGCTGTTTTTT
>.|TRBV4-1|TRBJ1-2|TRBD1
CASSQEPRTGALGGYTF
TGCGCCAGCAGCCAAGAACCTCGGACAGGGGCTTTGGGTGGCTACACCTTC
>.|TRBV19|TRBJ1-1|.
CASSMAQTTTEAFF
TGTGCCAGTAGTATGGCGCAGACTACCACTGAAGCTTTCTTT
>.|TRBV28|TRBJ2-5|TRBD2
CASSSRLAGVETQYF
TGTGCCAGCAGTTCCCGACTAGCGGGAGTAGAGACCCAGTACTTC
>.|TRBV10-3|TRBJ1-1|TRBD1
CAISGTANTEAFF
TGTGCCATCAGCGGGACAGCCAACACTGAAGCTTTCTTT
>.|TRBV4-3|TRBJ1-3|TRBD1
CASSQDVTGRNTIYF
TGCGCCAGCAGCCAAGATGTGACAGGGAGAAACACCATATATTTT
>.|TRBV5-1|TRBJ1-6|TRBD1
CASSTGQGNNSPLHF
TGCGCCAGCAGCACCGGACAGGGGAATAATTCACCCCTCCACTTT
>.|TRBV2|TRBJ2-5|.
CASSTRFGGETQYF
TGTGCCAGCAGTACCCGATTCGGGGGTGAGACCCAGTACTTC
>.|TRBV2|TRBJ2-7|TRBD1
CASRDRGSYEQYF
TGTGCCAGCCGGGACAGGGGATCCTACGAGCAGTACTTC
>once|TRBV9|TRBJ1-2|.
CASSPTQGESDGYTF
TGTGCCAGCAGCCCCACTCAGGGTGAGTCCGATGGCTACACCTTC
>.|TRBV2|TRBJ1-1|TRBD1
CASSDGTGYTEAFF
TGTGCCAGCAGTGATGGGACAGGGTACACTGAAGCTTTCTTT
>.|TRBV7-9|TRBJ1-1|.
CASSPTTGTHEAFF
TGTGCCAGCAGCCCCACAACCGGGACACATGAAGCTTTCTTT
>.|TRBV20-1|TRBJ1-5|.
CSASGALTDGTGVSNQPQHF
TGCAGTGCTAGTGGCGCCCTGACGGACGGGACGGGGGTGAGCAATCAGCCCCAGCATTTT
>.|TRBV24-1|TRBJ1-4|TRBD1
CATSDSPGTGAGEKLFF
TGTGCCACCAGTGACAGTCCCGGGACAGGGGCCGGTGAAAAACTGTTTTTT
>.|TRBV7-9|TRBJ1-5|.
CASSSSQAATNQPQHF
TGTGCCAGCAGCTCATCTCAGGCCGCCACCAATCAGCCCCAGCATTTT
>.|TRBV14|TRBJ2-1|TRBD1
CASSPGGRGEQFF
TGTGCCAGCAGCCCAGGGGGAAGGGGTGAGCAGTTCTTC
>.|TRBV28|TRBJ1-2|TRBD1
CASSFRDRDNYGYTF
TGTGCCAGCAGTTTTCGGGACAGGGATAACTATGGCTACACCTTC
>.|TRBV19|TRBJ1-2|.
CASSIRGSGYTF
TGTGCCAGTAGTATCAGGGGAAGTGGCTACACCTTC
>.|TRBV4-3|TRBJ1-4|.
CASSQVKQANEKLFF
TGCGCCAGCAGCCAAGTCAAACAGGCTAATGAAAAACTGTTTTTT
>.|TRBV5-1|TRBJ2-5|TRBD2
CASSPGLAGGETQYF
TGCGCCAGCAGCCCGGGACTAGCGGGGGGGGAGACCCAGTACTTC
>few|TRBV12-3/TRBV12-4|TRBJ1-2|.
CASTGFGGYTF
TGTGCCAGCACGGGTTTTGGGGGCTACACCTTC
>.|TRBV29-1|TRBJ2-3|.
CSVSQGEVYTQYF
TGCAGCGTCTCCCAGGGGGAGGTCTATACGCAGTATTTT
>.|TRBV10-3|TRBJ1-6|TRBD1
CAISAGQEGAPLHF
TGTGCCATCAGTGCCGGACAGGAGGGTGCACCCCTCCACTTT
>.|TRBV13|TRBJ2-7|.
CASSPDEQYF
TGTGCCAGCAGCCCGGACGAGCAGTACTTC
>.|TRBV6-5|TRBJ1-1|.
CASSYSDGGSTEAFF
TGTGCCAGCAGTTACTCCGATGGGGGGTCCACTGAAGCTTTCTTT
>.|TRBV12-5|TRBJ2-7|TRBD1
CASGTGTGLPYEQYF
TGTGCTAGTGGAACCGGGACAGGGCTCCCCTACGAGCAGTACTTC
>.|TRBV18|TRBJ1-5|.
CASSTTGWNQPQHF
TGTGCCAGCTCCACTACAGGGTGGAATCAGCCCCAGCATTTT
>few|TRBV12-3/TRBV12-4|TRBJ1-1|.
CASSLWGAEAFF
TGTGCCAGCAGTTTATGGGGGGCTGAAGCTTTCTTT
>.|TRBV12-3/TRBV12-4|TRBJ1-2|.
CASSLNSRYGYTF
TGTGCCAGCAGTTTGAACAGTCGATATGGCTACACCTTC
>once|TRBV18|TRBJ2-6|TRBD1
CASSPMTGESGANVLTF
TGTGCCAGCTCACCAATGACAGGGGAATCTGGGGCCAACGTCCTGACTTTC
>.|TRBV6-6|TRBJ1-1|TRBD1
CASSTQGGNTEAFF
TGTGCCAGCAGTACCCAGGGGGGGAACACTGAAGCTTTCTTT
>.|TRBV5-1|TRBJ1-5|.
CASSLGGQLNQPQHF
TGCGCCAGCAGCTTGGGTGGACAGCTTAATCAGCCCCAGCATTTT
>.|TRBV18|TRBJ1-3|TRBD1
CASSPPDRASSGNTIYF
TGTGCCAGCTCACCCCCCGACAGGGCGAGCTCTGGAAACACCATATATTTT
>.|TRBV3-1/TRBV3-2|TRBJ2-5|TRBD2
CASSQDGGASGGQETQYF
TGTGCCAGCAGCCAAGATGGCGGTGCTAGCGGGGGGCAGGAGACCCAGTACTTC
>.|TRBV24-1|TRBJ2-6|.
CATSGRGGGRGANVLTF
TGTGCCACCAGTGGTAGGGGAGGAGGCCGTGGGGCCAACGTCCTGACTTTC
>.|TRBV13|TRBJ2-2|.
CASSSAGGELFF
TGTGCCAGCAGCTCCGCCGGGGGGGAGCTGTTTTTT
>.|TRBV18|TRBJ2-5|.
CASSPKGGRQETQYF
TGTGCCAGCTCACCGAAAGGCGGCCGACAAGAGACCCAGTACTTC